The present entry profiles one TCR beta chain with its context. This table comes from immunoSEQ multiplex PCR, and its TCRdb copy is limited to in-frame clones, with some not included. The sample holds about 76,000 clones; about 74% are singletons and the top ten take approximately 27%. Unmatched junction bases numbered 17, after V lost 4 bases and J lost 4 bases. The germline V gene encodes CDR1 MNHEY and CDR2 SMNVEV (reference sequence). This CDR3 has 18 amino acids. This specimen comes from a study of T cell responses to AZD1222 COVID-19 vaccine. Sample: peripheral blood, taken 28 days after the second dose of the MenACWY control vaccine. The clonotype was recovered from an adult who received the MenACWY meningococcal vaccine as a control. This chain joins TRBV27 and TRBJ2-3, with 7 bases lining up with TRBD1. CDR3 nucleotides: TGTGCCAGCAGTTCCCTATATAAACGACAGGGTCTGGCAGATACGCAGTATTTT. Protein product: CASSSLYKRQGLADTQYF.